This TCR beta chain appears in the sequencing data of a study of CD8 T cells in ankylosing spondylitis. The study's findings and limits: Significant enrichment of disease-linked clones was reported in matched ankylosing spondylitis synovial fluid. One TCR beta motif, made up of seven to nine highly homologous variants, appeared characteristic of ankylosing spondylitis blood. Past studies reported some motif variants in reactive arthritis synovial fluid and blood.

One entry per CDR3 protein results from TCRdb running MiXCR on the 5' RACE reads. Of 350,000 or so distinct CDR3 sequences detected, around 10% appear once; the ten largest clones hold 8% to 9.5%. The CDR3 has 18 amino acids. V trimming: 11 bases; J trimming: 0 bases; junction bases outside the gene matches: 19. Germline assignment: CDR1 LGHDT and CDR2 YNNKEL (reference sequence). For this clonotype: Its specificity is unknown.

The sequence came from a female donor with ankylosing spondylitis or in good health (not recorded which). The chain couples TRBV3-1 to TRBJ2-5; 9 positions agree with TRBD2. The sample consisted of blood, either unsorted or a sorted T cell fraction (not recorded which). In nucleotides, the CDR3 is TGTGCCTACGGCGCACCTACAATAGCGGGAGCCGACCAAGAGACCCAGTACTTC. Encoded protein: CAYGAPTIAGADQETQYF.